Many counts were recorded for the clone carrying this TCR beta chain. CDR3 length equals 14 residues. Germline loops: CDR1 DFQATT, CDR2 SNEGSKA (reference sequence). J gave up 5 bases and V 5 bases, and 9 bases lay outside the gene matches. Hyperthyroidism patients were newly diagnosed, had disease duration under 2 months, and were aged 18 to 65 years. Diagnoses were made from clinical symptoms, serum measures (thyroxine and TRAb), thyroid ultrasound and orbital computed tomography. Fresh 10 ml peripheral blood yielded PBMCs. This sample is part of a study of T cells in Graves' hyperthyroidism and ophthalmopathy. The source material, RNA transcripts, was used to amplify TCR beta CDR3 regions. TCR CDR3 regions were first amplified by RT-PCR with HTBI primers. TCRdb independently ran MiXCR on the multiplex PCR reads; one entry per CDR3 protein. The data contain about 420,000 distinct CDR3 sequences, approximately 14% of them singletons.

The specimen sequenced was blood. The sequence was collected from a woman aged 18-35 years with Graves' hyperthyroidism. V is TRBV20-1 and J is TRBJ2-7; 10 bases map to TRBD1. The CDR3 sequence: CSASPGQGNDEQYF. The CDR3 DNA is TGCAGTGCTTCTCCGGGACAGGGGAACGACGAGCAGTACTTC.